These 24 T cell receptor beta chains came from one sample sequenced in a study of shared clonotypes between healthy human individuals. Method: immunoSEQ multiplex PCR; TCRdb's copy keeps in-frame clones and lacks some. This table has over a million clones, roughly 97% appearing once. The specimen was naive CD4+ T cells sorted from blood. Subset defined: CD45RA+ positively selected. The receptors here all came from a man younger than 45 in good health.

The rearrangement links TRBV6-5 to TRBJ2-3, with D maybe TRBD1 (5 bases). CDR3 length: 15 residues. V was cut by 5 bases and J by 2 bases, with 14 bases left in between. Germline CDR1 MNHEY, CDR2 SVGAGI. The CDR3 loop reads CASSHWGSSTDTQYF. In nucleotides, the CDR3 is TGTGCCAGCAGTCACTGGGGCTCCTCCACAGATACGCAGTATTTT.

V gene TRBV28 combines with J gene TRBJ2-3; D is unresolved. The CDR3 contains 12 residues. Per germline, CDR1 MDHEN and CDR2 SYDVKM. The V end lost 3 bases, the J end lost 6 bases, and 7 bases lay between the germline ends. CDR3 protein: CASSLIKDTQYF. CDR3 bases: TGTGCCAGCAGTTTGATTAAGGATACGCAGTATTTT.

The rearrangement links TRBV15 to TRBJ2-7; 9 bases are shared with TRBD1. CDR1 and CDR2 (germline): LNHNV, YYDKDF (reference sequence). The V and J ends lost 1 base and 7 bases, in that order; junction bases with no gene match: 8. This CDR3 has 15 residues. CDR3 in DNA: TGTGCCACCAGCAGAGCCGGGACAGGGTTACTTGAGCAGTACTTC. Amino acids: CATSRAGTGLLEQYF.

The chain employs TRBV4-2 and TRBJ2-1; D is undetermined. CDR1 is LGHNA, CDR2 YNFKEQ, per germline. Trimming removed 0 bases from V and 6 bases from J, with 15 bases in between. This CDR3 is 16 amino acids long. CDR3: CASSQDLLAPLNEQFF. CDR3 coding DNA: TGTGCCAGCAGCCAAGATCTCCTGGCACCCCTCAATGAGCAGTTCTTC.

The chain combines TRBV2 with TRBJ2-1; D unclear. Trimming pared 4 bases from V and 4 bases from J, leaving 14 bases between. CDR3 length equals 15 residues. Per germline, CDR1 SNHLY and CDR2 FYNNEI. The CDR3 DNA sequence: TGTGCCAGCAGTGGCTATCTGGCGGCTTACAATGAGCAGTTCTTC. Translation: CASSGYLAAYNEQFF. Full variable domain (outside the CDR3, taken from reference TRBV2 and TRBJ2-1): EPEVTQTPSHQVTQMGQEVILRCVPISNHLYFYWYRQILGQKVEFLVSFYNNEISEKSEIFDDQFSVERPDGSNFTLKIRSTKLEDSAMYFCASSGYLAAYNEQFFGPGTRLTVL.

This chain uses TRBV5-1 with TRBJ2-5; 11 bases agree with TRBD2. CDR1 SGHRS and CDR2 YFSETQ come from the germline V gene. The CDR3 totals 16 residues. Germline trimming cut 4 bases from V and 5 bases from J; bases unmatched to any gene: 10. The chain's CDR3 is CASSPGLAVTGETQYF. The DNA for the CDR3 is TGCGCCAGCAGCCCGGGACTAGCGGTAACGGGTGAGACCCAGTACTTC.

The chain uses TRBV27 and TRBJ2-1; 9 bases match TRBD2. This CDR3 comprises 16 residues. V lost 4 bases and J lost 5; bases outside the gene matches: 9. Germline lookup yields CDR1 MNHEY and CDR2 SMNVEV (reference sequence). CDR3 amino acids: CASSSLGLAGNNEQFF. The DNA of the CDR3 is TGTGCCAGCAGTTCTCTCGGGCTAGCGGGAAACAATGAGCAGTTCTTC.

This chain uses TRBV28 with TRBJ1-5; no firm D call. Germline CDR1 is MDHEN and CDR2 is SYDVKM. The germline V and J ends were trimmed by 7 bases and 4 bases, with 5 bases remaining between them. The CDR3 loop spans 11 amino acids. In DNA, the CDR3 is TGTGCCAGCACCGCGAATCAGCCCCAGCATTTT. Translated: CASTANQPQHF. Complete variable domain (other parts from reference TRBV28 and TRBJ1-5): DVKVTQSSRYLVKRTGEKVFLECVQDMDHENMFWYRQDPGLGLRLIYFSYDVKMKEKGDIPEGYSVSREKKERFSLILESASTNQTSMYLCASTANQPQHFGDGTRLSIL.

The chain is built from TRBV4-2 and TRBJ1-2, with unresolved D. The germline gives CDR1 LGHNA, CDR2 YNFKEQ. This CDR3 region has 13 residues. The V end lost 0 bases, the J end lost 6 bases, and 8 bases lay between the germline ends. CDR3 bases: TGTGCCAGCAGCCAAGATTCGCAGAATGGCTACACCTTC. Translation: CASSQDSQNGYTF.

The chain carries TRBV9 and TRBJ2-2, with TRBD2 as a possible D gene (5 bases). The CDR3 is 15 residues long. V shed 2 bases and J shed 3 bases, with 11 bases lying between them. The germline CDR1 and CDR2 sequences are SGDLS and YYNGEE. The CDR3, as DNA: TGTGCCAGCAGCGTCCGAGGGATGGACACCGGGGAGCTGTTTTTT. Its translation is CASSVRGMDTGELFF. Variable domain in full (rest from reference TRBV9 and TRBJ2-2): DSGVTQTPKHLITATGQRVTLRCSPRSGDLSVYWYQQSLDQGLQFLIQYYNGEERAKGNILERFSAQQFPDLHSELNLSSLELGDSALYFCASSVRGMDTGELFFGEGSRLTVL.

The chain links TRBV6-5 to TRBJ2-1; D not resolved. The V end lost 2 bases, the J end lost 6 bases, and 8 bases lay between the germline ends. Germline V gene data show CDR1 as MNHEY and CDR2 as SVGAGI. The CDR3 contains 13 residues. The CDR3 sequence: CASSYPPGNEQFF. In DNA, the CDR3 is TGTGCCAGCAGTTACCCCCCTGGCAATGAGCAGTTCTTC.

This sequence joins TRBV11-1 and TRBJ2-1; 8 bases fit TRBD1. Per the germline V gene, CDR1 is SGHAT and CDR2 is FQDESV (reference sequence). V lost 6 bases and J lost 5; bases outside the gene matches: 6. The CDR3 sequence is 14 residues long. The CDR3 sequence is CASSRTGRNNEQFF. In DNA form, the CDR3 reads TGTGCCAGCAGTAGGACAGGGCGTAACAATGAGCAGTTCTTC.

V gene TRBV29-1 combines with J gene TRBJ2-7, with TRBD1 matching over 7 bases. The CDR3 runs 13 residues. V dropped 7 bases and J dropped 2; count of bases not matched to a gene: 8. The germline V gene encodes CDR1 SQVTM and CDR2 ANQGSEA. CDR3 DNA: TGCAGCGGATCGACAGGGTCCGCCTACGAGCAGTACTTC. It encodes CSGSTGSAYEQYF.

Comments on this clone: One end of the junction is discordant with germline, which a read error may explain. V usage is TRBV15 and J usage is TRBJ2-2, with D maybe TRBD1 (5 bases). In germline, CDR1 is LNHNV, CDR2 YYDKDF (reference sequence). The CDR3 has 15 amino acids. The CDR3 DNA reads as TGTGCTACCAGCAGAGGCACAGGGAACACCGGGGAGCTGTTTTTT. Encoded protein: CATSRGTGNTGELFF.

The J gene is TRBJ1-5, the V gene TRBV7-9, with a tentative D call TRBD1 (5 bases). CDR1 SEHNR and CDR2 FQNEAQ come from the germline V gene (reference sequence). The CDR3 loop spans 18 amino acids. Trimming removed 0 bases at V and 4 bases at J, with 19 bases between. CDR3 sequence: CASSLAHAGPLGNQPQHF. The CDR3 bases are TGTGCCAGCAGCTTAGCCCACGCGGGACCCTTAGGGAATCAGCCCCAGCATTTT.

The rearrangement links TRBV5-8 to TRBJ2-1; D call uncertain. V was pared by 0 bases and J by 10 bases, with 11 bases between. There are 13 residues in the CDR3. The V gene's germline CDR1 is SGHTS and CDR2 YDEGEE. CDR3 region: CASSLAVFREQFF. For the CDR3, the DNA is TGTGCCAGCAGCTTGGCAGTATTCCGGGAGCAGTTCTTC.

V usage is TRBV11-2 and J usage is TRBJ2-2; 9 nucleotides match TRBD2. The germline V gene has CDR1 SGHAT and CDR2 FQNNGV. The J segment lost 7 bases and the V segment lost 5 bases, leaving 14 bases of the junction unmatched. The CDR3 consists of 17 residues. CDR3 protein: CASSRTGSGRLGGELFF. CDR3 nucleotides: TGTGCCAGCAGCCGGACGGGTAGCGGGAGATTGGGCGGGGAGCTGTTTTTT. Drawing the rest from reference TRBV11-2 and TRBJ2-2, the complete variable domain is EAGVAQSPRYKIIEKRQSVAFWCNPISGHATLYWYQQILGQGPKLLIQFQNNGVVDDSQLPKDRFSAERLKGVDSTLKIQPAKLEDSAVYLCASSRTGSGRLGGELFFGEGSRLTVL.

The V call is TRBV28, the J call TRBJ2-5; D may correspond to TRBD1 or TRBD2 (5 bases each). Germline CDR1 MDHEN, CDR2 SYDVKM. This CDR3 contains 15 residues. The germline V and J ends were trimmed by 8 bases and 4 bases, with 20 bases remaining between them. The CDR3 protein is CASEGNSESRETQYF. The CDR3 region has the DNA TGTGCCAGCGAGGGGAACAGCGAGAGCCGAGAGACCCAGTACTTC.

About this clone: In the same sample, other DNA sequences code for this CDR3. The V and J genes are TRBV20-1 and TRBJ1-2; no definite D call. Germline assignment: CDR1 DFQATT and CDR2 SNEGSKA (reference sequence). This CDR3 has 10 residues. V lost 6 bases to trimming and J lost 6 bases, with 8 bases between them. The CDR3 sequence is CSATGDGYTF. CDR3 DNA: TGCAGTGCCACTGGGGATGGCTACACCTTC.

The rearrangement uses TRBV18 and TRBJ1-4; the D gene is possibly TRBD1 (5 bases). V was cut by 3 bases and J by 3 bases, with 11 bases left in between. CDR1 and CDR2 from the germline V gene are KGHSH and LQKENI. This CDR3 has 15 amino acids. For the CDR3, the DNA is TGTGCCAGCTCACCTCAGGGTATGCCTAATGAAAAACTGTTTTTT. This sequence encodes CASSPQGMPNEKLFF.

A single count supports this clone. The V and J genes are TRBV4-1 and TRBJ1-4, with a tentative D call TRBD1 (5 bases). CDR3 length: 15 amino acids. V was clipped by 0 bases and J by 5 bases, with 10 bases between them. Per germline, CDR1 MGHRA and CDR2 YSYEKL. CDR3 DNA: TGCGCCAGCAGCCAAGAAGAGGACATAAATGAAAAACTGTTTTTT. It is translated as CASSQEEDINEKLFF.

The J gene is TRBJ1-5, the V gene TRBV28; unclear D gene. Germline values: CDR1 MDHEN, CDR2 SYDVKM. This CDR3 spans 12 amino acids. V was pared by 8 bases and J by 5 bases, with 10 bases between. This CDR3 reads CASDPNHQPQHF. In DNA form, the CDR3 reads TGTGCCAGCGATCCTAATCATCAGCCCCAGCATTTT.

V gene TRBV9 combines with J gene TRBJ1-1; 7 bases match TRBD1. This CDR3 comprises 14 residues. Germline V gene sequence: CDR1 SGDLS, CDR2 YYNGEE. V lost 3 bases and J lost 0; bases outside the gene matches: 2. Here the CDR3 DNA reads TGTGCCAGCAGCGGGACAGGCTTGAACACTGAAGCTTTCTTT. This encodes CASSGTGLNTEAFF.

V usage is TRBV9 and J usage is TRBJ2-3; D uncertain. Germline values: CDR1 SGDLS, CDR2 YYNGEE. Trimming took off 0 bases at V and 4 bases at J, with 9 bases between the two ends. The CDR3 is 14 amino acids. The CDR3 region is CASSVEIPSDTQYF. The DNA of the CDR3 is TGTGCCAGCAGCGTAGAGATCCCCTCAGATACGCAGTATTTT.